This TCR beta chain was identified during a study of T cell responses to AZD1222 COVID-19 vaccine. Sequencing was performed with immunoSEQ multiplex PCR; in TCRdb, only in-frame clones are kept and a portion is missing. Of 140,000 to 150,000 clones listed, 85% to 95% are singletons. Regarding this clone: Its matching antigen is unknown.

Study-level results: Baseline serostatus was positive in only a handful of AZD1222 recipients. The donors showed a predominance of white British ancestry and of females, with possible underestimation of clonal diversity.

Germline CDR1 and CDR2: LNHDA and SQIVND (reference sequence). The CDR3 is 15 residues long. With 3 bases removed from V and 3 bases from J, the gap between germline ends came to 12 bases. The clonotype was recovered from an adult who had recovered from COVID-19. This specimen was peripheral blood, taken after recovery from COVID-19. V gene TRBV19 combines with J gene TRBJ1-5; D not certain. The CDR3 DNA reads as TGTGCCAGTAGTATTAAGGCAGCTACCAATCAGCCCCAGCATTTT. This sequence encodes CASSIKAATNQPQHF.